These 30 T cell receptor beta chains originate from one sample sequenced in a study of blood T cell repertoires in COVID-19. The method was immunoSEQ multiplex PCR; TCRdb's version includes in-frame clones alone and lacks a portion of them. The data hold some 140,000 clones, with roughly 88% observed a single time. Source material: peripheral blood. All receptors come from a man in his 60s with COVID-19, enrolled during active disease.

V usage is TRBV28 and J usage is TRBJ2-3; 10 bases are a match to TRBD1. The V gene end was trimmed by 8 bases and the J gene end by 5 bases; junction bases not matched to a gene: 13. The CDR3 length is 16 residues. Per the germline V gene, CDR1 is MDHEN and CDR2 is SYDVKM. The chain's CDR3 is CASLNPGQGILDTQYF. CDR3 in DNA: TGTGCCAGCTTAAATCCGGGACAGGGGATTTTAGATACGCAGTATTTT.

The chain carries TRBV30 and TRBJ2-1; unclear D gene. Germline V gene lookup returns CDR1 GTSNPN and CDR2 SVGIG (reference sequence). The CDR3 totals 15 residues. Trimming took off 3 bases at V and 2 bases at J, with 14 bases between the two ends. The CDR3 DNA sequence: TGTGCCTGGAGCGGTGGCGGCCTTCCCTACAATGAGCAGTTCTTC. It codes for CAWSGGGLPYNEQFF.

Only one count was recorded for this clone. V gene TRBV24-1 combines with J gene TRBJ1-2; D perhaps matches TRBD1 (5 bases). The CDR3 loop spans 13 amino acids. The V and J ends lost 3 bases and 3 bases respectively, with 7 bases between them. CDR1 KGHDR and CDR2 SFDVKD come from the germline V gene. The CDR3: CATSDGRDYGYTF. The DNA of the CDR3 is TGTGCCACCAGTGATGGCAGGGACTATGGCTACACCTTC.

V gene TRBV7-2 combines with J gene TRBJ2-7; 8 bases are a match to TRBD1. The germline gives CDR1 SGHTA, CDR2 FQGNSA. This CDR3 comprises 15 residues. J was trimmed by 2 bases and V by 5 bases; bases with no gene match: 8. As DNA, the CDR3 is TGTGCCAGCAGCGTATCCGGGACAGGTACCTACGAGCAGTACTTC. As protein: CASSVSGTGTYEQYF.

This clone was detected only a few times. The sample holds other DNA sequences that translate to the same CDR3. The gene calls are TRBV18 and TRBJ1-1; TRBD1 aligns across 10 bases. This CDR3 has 15 amino acids. J lost 1 base, V lost 2 bases, and 1 base had no gene match. CDR1 and CDR2 from the germline V gene are KGHSH and LQKENI. The CDR3 here is CASSPDRGRNTEAFF. In nucleotides, the CDR3 is TGTGCCAGCTCACCAGACAGGGGGCGGAACACTGAAGCTTTCTTT.

The chain recombines TRBV6-6 with TRBJ1-4; maybe TRBD1 (6 bases). The V and J ends lost 7 bases and 13 bases respectively, with 19 bases between them. Germline assignment: CDR1 MNHNY and CDR2 SVGAGI (reference sequence). This CDR3 has 13 residues. Here the CDR3 DNA reads TGTGCCAGCAATCAGGGGATGGGGGATAGACTGTTTTTT. Protein product: CASNQGMGDRLFF.

The V and J genes are TRBV4-1 and TRBJ2-3, with a weak D call TRBD2 (5 bases). The CDR3 covers 18 residues. From germline, CDR1 is MGHRA and CDR2 YSYEKL. V was trimmed by 0 bases and J by 6 bases, leaving 22 bases between them. The CDR3: CASSQEASGSSTGDTQYF. In nucleotides, the CDR3 is TGCGCCAGCAGCCAAGAGGCAAGCGGATCATCAACGGGGGATACGCAGTATTTT.

The table lists this clone with a count of one. The chain carries TRBV7-9 and TRBJ2-7; weak D call: TRBD1 (6 bases). The CDR3 is 13 amino acids. V dropped 1 base and J dropped 9 bases, with 13 bases sitting between them. Germline CDR1 SEHNR, CDR2 FQNEAQ (reference sequence). The CDR3 is CASSLEGVGRQYF. In nucleotides, the CDR3 is TGTGCCAGCAGCTTAGAGGGGGTCGGCAGGCAGTACTTC.

V gene TRBV3-1 (or the pseudogene TRBV3-2) combines with J gene TRBJ1-4; the D is unclear. Germline lookup yields CDR1 LGHDT and CDR2 YNNKEL (reference sequence). Trimming shortened V by 1 base and J by 7 bases, and 22 bases separated the two germline ends. CDR3 length: 18 amino acids. This CDR3 reads CASSQVISGIPVCEKLFF. The CDR3 bases are TGTGCCAGCAGCCAAGTCATTTCGGGGATCCCTGTCTGTGAAAAACTGTTTTTT.

The chain joins TRBV10-3 to TRBJ1-2; 12 bases agree with TRBD1. This CDR3 contains 15 residues. V was pared by 2 bases and J by 4 bases, with 2 bases of the junction left unmatched. CDR1 and CDR2 from the germline V gene are ENHRY and SYGVKD. CDR3 region: CAISEGTGGPYGYTF. DNA for the CDR3: TGTGCCATCAGTGAGGGGACAGGGGGCCCCTATGGCTACACCTTC.

The V gene is TRBV5-4, the J gene TRBJ2-1; 10 bases agree with TRBD1. V trimming: 1 base; J trimming: 3 bases; junction bases outside the gene matches: 1. The germline CDR1 and CDR2 sequences are SGHNT and YYREEE (reference sequence). The CDR3 has 15 amino acids. The CDR3 here is CASSLRTGGYNEQFF. The CDR3 region has the DNA TGTGCCAGCAGCTTGAGGACAGGGGGCTACAATGAGCAGTTCTTC.

This clone is a singleton in its sample. The chain employs TRBV7-6 and TRBJ1-4, with TRBD1 identical over 7 bases. Germline loops: CDR1 SGHVS, CDR2 FNYEAQ. The CDR3 has 17 amino acids. V was pared by 5 bases and J by 0 bases, with 9 bases of the junction left unmatched. CDR3 loop: CASSLGTAFATNEKLFF. DNA for the CDR3: TGTGCCAGCAGCCTCGGGACAGCCTTTGCAACTAATGAAAAACTGTTTTTT.

This chain links TRBV28 with TRBJ1-1, with D tentatively TRBD1 (6 bases). V was shortened by 1 base and J by 3 bases, with 18 bases between the two germline ends. The CDR3 extends over 17 amino acids. Germline lookup yields CDR1 MDHEN and CDR2 SYDVKM. DNA of the CDR3: TGTGCCAGCAGTTTATTATTAGGGGGTGTGGGGGACACTGAAGCTTTCTTT. It translates to CASSLLLGGVGDTEAFF. Based on the CDR3 plus reference TRBV28 and TRBJ1-1, the full variable domain is DVKVTQSSRYLVKRTGEKVFLECVQDMDHENMFWYRQDPGLGLRLIYFSYDVKMKEKGDIPEGYSVSREKKERFSLILESASTNQTSMYLCASSLLLGGVGDTEAFFGQGTRLTVV.

The chain is built from TRBV7-2 and TRBJ1-3, with 8 nucleotides matching TRBD1. Losses at the gene ends were 5 bases for V and 0 bases for J; bases not matched to a gene: 9. Germline CDR1 is SGHTA and CDR2 is FQGNSA. The CDR3 runs to 17 residues. CDR3 residues: CASSPGQGPSSGNTIYF. Here the CDR3 DNA reads TGTGCCAGCAGCCCAGGACAGGGTCCTTCCTCTGGAAACACCATATATTTT.

Only a few counts were recorded for this clone. CDR3 in DNA: TGTGCCAGCAAGCCAGGCATGACCTATGGCTACACCTTC. This sequence encodes CASKPGMTYGYTF. The chain combines TRBV6-5 with TRBJ1-2; the D is unclear. CDR1 is MNHEY, CDR2 SVGAGI, per germline. With 7 bases removed from V and 4 bases from J, the gap between germline ends came to 13 bases. The CDR3 contains 13 residues.

The chain joins TRBV19 to TRBJ2-7, with TRBD1 matching 9 bases. V shed 3 bases, J shed 3 bases, and the junction held 9 bases outside the gene matches. This CDR3 comprises 16 residues. Germline V CDR1 and CDR2: LNHDA, SQIVND (reference sequence). The CDR3 nucleotides are TGTGCCAGTAGTATGGGACAGGGAGGGAGAAGCTACGAGCAGTACTTC. This sequence encodes CASSMGQGGRSYEQYF.

The chain combines TRBV5-1 with TRBJ1-5; weak D call: TRBD1 (6 bases). Trimming cost V 3 bases and J 0 bases, with 13 bases left between them. Germline-derived CDR1 and CDR2 are SGHRS and YFSETQ. This CDR3 comprises 16 residues. CDR3 sequence (DNA): TGCGCCAGCAGCTGGGGGACACCTTATAGCAATCAGCCCCAGCATTTT. Translation: CASSWGTPYSNQPQHF.

This rearrangement joins TRBV14 to TRBJ1-6; 10 bases align to TRBD1. V was pared by 6 bases and J by 6 bases, with 2 bases of the junction left unmatched. Germline V gene lookup returns CDR1 SGHDN and CDR2 FVKESK. The CDR3 contains 14 residues. The DNA of the CDR3 is TGTGCCAGCAGTTGGACAGGGGGTAATTCACCCCTCCACTTT. Translated, it gives CASSWTGGNSPLHF. Variable domain in full (rest from reference TRBV14 and TRBJ1-6): EAGVTQFPSHSVIEKGQTVTLRCDPISGHDNLYWYRRVMGKEIKFLLHFVKESKQDESGMPNNRFLAERTGGTYSTLKVQPAELEDSGVYFCASSWTGGNSPLHFGNGTRLTVT.

The gene calls are TRBV6-2 or TRBV6-3 and TRBJ1-2; D perhaps matches TRBD1 (5 bases). The V and J ends lost 4 bases and 0 bases respectively, with 15 bases between them. CDR1 is MNHEY and CDR2 is SVGEGT in the germline V gene. The CDR3 length is 16 residues. CDR3: CASSLGGTWSNYGYTF. CDR3 coding DNA: TGTGCCAGCAGTTTAGGAGGGACGTGGTCTAACTATGGCTACACCTTC.

The V gene is TRBV3-1 (or the pseudogene TRBV3-2), the J gene TRBJ1-1, with D maybe TRBD1 (5 bases). In germline, CDR1 is LGHDT, CDR2 YNNKEL (reference sequence). The CDR3 extends over 13 amino acids. V was cut by 2 bases and J by 4 bases, with 8 bases left in between. The CDR3 reads CASSQQGITEAFF. DNA of the CDR3: TGTGCCAGCAGCCAACAGGGAATCACTGAAGCTTTCTTT.

V and J are TRBV5-1 and TRBJ1-3; no clear D. V lost 2 bases to trimming and J lost 4 bases, with 19 bases between them. CDR1 and CDR2 (germline): SGHRS, YFSETQ. This CDR3 has 17 amino acids. CDR3 region: CASSLSGSNLIGNTIYF. DNA of the CDR3: TGCGCCAGCAGCTTATCGGGGAGTAATTTGATAGGAAACACCATATATTTT. Full variable domain (remainder filled in from reference TRBV5-1 and TRBJ1-3): KAGVTQTPRYLIKTRGQQVTLSCSPISGHRSVSWYQQTPGQGLQFLFEYFSETQRNKGNFPGRFSGRQFSNSRSEMNVSTLELGDSALYLCASSLSGSNLIGNTIYFGEGSWLTVV.

This chain uses TRBV27 with TRBJ2-7, with D unresolved. Trimming shortened V by 10 bases and J by 2 bases, and 12 bases separated the two germline ends. Germline CDR1 reads MNHEY; CDR2 reads SMNVEV (reference sequence). This CDR3 has 12 residues. CDR3 sequence: CATRGQPYEQYF. The CDR3 DNA reads as TGTGCCACCCGAGGCCAACCCTACGAGCAGTACTTC.

V and J are TRBV5-1 and TRBJ2-3; possibly TRBD1 for D (6 bases). CDR3 length: 14 residues. V dropped 4 bases and J dropped 2 bases, with 11 bases sitting between them. Germline V lookup: CDR1 SGHRS, CDR2 YFSETQ. The CDR3 sequence is CASSAGQNTDTQYF. CDR3 bases: TGCGCCAGCAGCGCCGGACAGAACACAGATACGCAGTATTTT.

The rearrangement uses TRBV24-1 and TRBJ1-2; 7 bases map to TRBD1. Germline V CDR1 and CDR2: KGHDR, SFDVKD. The CDR3 loop spans 14 amino acids. With 4 bases clipped from V and 2 bases from J, the junction kept 3 bases outside the gene matches. The CDR3 DNA sequence: TGTGCCACCAGTGACCTGACAGGGAACTATGGCTACACCTTC. It is translated as CATSDLTGNYGYTF.

This clone was seen only once. The V call is TRBV4-2, the J call TRBJ2-7; 7 nucleotides line up with TRBD2. The CDR3 totals 16 residues. The germline gives CDR1 LGHNA, CDR2 YNFKEQ. Losses at the gene ends were 3 bases for V and 2 bases for J; bases not matched to a gene: 10. In DNA form, the CDR3 reads TGTGCCAGCAGCCAGGATCAGGGCGGGGGTACCTACGAGCAGTACTTC. Translated: CASSQDQGGGTYEQYF.

For the CDR3, the DNA is TGTGCCAGCAGCCCGAGCCGGGATATCTATGGCTACACCTTC. As protein: CASSPSRDIYGYTF. The chain combines TRBV9 with TRBJ1-2; D uncertain. Germline assignment: CDR1 SGDLS and CDR2 YYNGEE. V was trimmed by 4 bases and J by 4 bases, leaving 14 bases between them. This CDR3 region has 14 residues.

CDR3 sequence (DNA): TGTGCCAGCAGTTACTCGGTACAGGGTAACACTGAAGCTTTCTTT. This gives the protein CASSYSVQGNTEAFF. The gene calls are TRBV6-2 or TRBV6-3 and TRBJ1-1, with D perhaps matching TRBD1 (6 bases). Germline-derived CDR1 and CDR2 are MNHEY and SVGEGT. V shed 0 bases and J shed 2 bases, with 10 bases lying between them. The CDR3 sequence is 15 residues long.

This clone was observed once. Distinct nucleotide sequences in the sample also encode this CDR3. V usage is TRBV14 and J usage is TRBJ1-1, with D maybe TRBD1 (5 bases). Trimming pared 1 base from V and 5 bases from J, leaving 11 bases between. This CDR3 region has 14 residues. Germline V gives CDR1 SGHDN, CDR2 FVKESK. The CDR3 DNA reads as TGTGCCAGCAGCCAAGTTGGCGGGGGGACTGAAGCTTTCTTT. This sequence encodes CASSQVGGGTEAFF.

The chain is built from TRBV28 and TRBJ1-2, with 7 bases fitting TRBD1. The V gene end was trimmed by 5 bases and the J gene end by 3 bases; junction bases not matched to a gene: 3. This CDR3 contains 13 residues. CDR1 is MDHEN, CDR2 SYDVKM, per germline. This CDR3 reads CASSAGTDYGYTF. CDR3 bases: TGTGCCAGCAGTGCCGGGACAGACTATGGCTACACCTTC.

This sequence joins TRBV27 and TRBJ1-5, with D perhaps TRBD1 (6 bases). The CDR3 sequence is 16 residues long. Trimming took off 3 bases at V and 5 bases at J, with 17 bases between the two ends. Germline V gene lookup returns CDR1 MNHEY and CDR2 SMNVEV (reference sequence). This CDR3 is CASSFGGRVSHQPQHF. CDR3 bases: TGTGCCAGCAGTTTTGGGGGCAGGGTAAGCCATCAGCCCCAGCATTTT.